The 30 T cell receptor beta chains presented below share a single source sample, sequenced in a study of T cell changes during pregnancy in multiple sclerosis (dated by TCRdb to about 2019). Library creation used the immunoSEQ multiplex PCR assay. TCRdb's version of the immuneACCESS table is confined to in-frame rearrangements and falls short of the full clone set. An unresolved V gene accounts for under half of the shortfall where checked; the remainder is of unknown origin. Present in this sample are about 110,000 clones, approximately 89% of which were seen just once. The ten largest clonotypes hold about 3% of the sample. The sequenced sample was peripheral blood, obtained after pregnancy. All receptors derive from a female donor with multiple sclerosis, enrolled in a pregnancy study.

This chain links TRBV7-3 with TRBJ2-1; D gene uncertain. The V and J ends lost 5 bases and 6 bases respectively, with 14 bases between them. The CDR3 consists of 14 residues. Per germline, CDR1 SGHTA and CDR2 FQGTGA. The CDR3 coding sequence is TGTGCCAGCAGCCTCGAAGAGTCCGCCAATGAGCAGTTCTTC. This codes for CASSLEESANEQFF.

The table lists this clone with a few counts. V usage is TRBV6-5 and J usage is TRBJ1-2; D ambiguous. The V gene lost 11 bases and the J gene lost 0 bases, with 10 bases spanning the gap. The V gene's germline CDR1 is MNHEY and CDR2 SVGAGI. This CDR3 region has 12 residues. CDR3 DNA: TGTGCCGCACGACACGCTAACTATGGCTACACCTTC. As protein: CAARHANYGYTF.

The genes are TRBV6-4 and TRBJ2-3; 8 bases agree with TRBD2. The V gene's germline CDR1 is MRHNA and CDR2 SNTAGT. Trimming at V came to 3 bases and at J to 1 base, leaving 0 bases not matched to a gene. This CDR3 is 14 amino acids long. Written as DNA, the CDR3 is TGTGCCAGCAGTGAGCGGGGGGGCACAGATACGCAGTATTTT. Protein sequence: CASSERGGTDTQYF.

The chain employs TRBV11-2 and TRBJ1-6, with unresolved D. This CDR3 is 15 amino acids long. Germline CDR1 is SGHAT and CDR2 is FQNNGV. Deletions cut 2 bases from V and 9 bases from J, with 14 bases between. CDR3 region: CASSLNPHSGSPLHF. In DNA form, the CDR3 reads TGTGCCAGCAGCTTAAACCCCCACAGTGGTTCACCCCTCCACTTT.

The V and J genes are TRBV5-5 and TRBJ1-3; D possibly corresponds to TRBD1 (5 bases). V was pared by 4 bases and J by 3 bases, with 11 bases between. The CDR3 has 14 amino acids. Germline values: CDR1 SGHKS, CDR2 YYEKEE (reference sequence). In DNA form, the CDR3 reads TGTGCCAGCAGCACAAGGGGTAGTGGAAACACCATATATTTT. This codes for CASSTRGSGNTIYF. The whole variable domain, remainder taken from reference TRBV5-5 and TRBJ1-3, is DAGVTQSPTHLIKTRGQQVTLRCSPISGHKSVSWYQQVLGQGPQFIFQYYEKEERGRGNFPDRFSARQFPNYSSELNVNALLLGDSALYLCASSTRGSGNTIYFGEGSWLTVV.

The chain uses TRBV14 and TRBJ2-1, with 7 bases that match TRBD2. In germline, CDR1 is SGHDN, CDR2 FVKESK. The CDR3 runs to 13 residues. V gave up 9 bases and J gave up 4 bases; unmatched junction bases: 6. CDR3 protein: CASSTSVYNEQFF. The CDR3 coding sequence is TGTGCCAGTTCAACTAGCGTATACAATGAGCAGTTCTTC.

This clone is classed as medium-sized. This rearrangement joins TRBV28 to TRBJ1-1; possible D gene TRBD1, 6 bases. CDR1 is MDHEN, CDR2 SYDVKM, per germline. The CDR3 is 15 residues long. The germline V and J ends were trimmed by 6 bases and 2 bases, with 16 bases remaining between them. CDR3 residues: CASSLQTGLNTEAFF. CDR3 sequence (DNA): TGTGCCAGCAGCCTACAAACAGGGTTAAACACTGAAGCTTTCTTT.

The chain joins TRBV14 to TRBJ2-5; D remains ambiguous. In germline, CDR1 is SGHDN, CDR2 FVKESK. This CDR3 spans 12 amino acids. V was clipped by 1 base and J by 5 bases, with 5 bases between them. The CDR3 DNA sequence: TGTGCCAGCAGCCAAGTTGAGGAGACCCAGTACTTC. Translation: CASSQVEETQYF.

This CDR3 is CASSNRDRGLDIQYF. The CDR3 DNA is TGTGCCAGCAGTAACCGGGACAGGGGGCTAGACATTCAGTACTTC. V is TRBV27 and J is TRBJ2-4; the match to TRBD1 covers 12 bases. V was pared by 5 bases and J by 8 bases, with 7 bases of the junction left unmatched. The CDR3 has 15 residues. Per the germline V gene, CDR1 is MNHEY and CDR2 is SMNVEV (reference sequence).

The chain joins TRBV2 to TRBJ1-4; TRBD1 might be the D (6 bases). CDR3 size: 12 residues. The germline CDR1 and CDR2 sequences are SNHLY and FYNNEI. Trimming removed 8 bases at V and 7 bases at J, with 11 bases between. The CDR3 DNA reads as TGTGCCAGCGGGGACATCGGTGAAAAACTGTTTTTT. It yields the protein CASGDIGEKLFF.

This chain links TRBV18 with TRBJ1-1, with D possibly matching TRBD1 (6 bases). Germline lookup yields CDR1 KGHSH and CDR2 LQKENI. CDR3 length: 11 residues. Trimming took 5 bases from V and 8 from J, leaving 9 bases between them. CDR3 nucleotides: TGTGCCAGCTCAGATCAGGGGGAAGCTTTCTTT. This translates into CASSDQGEAFF.

In this sample, this clone turned up once. V and J are TRBV6-1 and TRBJ1-4, with D possibly being TRBD1 (6 bases). V gave up 10 bases and J gave up 3 bases, with 18 bases separating them. CDR1 is MNHNS and CDR2 is SASEGT in the germline V gene. The CDR3 is made up of 15 amino acids. The CDR3 is CATCRTQGSNEKLFF. The CDR3 DNA reads TGTGCCACCTGCCGTACACAGGGCTCTAATGAAAAACTGTTTTTT.

The chain recombines TRBV21-1 with TRBJ2-7; the table assigns TRBD1, which was not confirmed against the DNA. TRBV21-1 is reported as a pseudogene. The CDR3 consists of 13 residues. The CDR3 loop is CASSSQVRSEQYF. The CDR3 DNA follows: TGTGCCAGCAGCAGCCAGGTACGGTCGGAGCAGTACTTC.

CDR3 in amino acids: CASSVSPGTESYEQYF. The CDR3 DNA is TGTGCCAGCAGCGTAAGCCCCGGGACAGAAAGCTACGAGCAGTACTTC. The rearrangement links TRBV9 to TRBJ2-7; TRBD1 matches 7 bases. Germline V gives CDR1 SGDLS, CDR2 YYNGEE. This CDR3 is 16 amino acids long. Trimming took 1 base from V and 3 from J; bases not matched to a gene: 10.

The chain joins TRBV15 to TRBJ2-7; TRBD1 aligns across 8 bases. CDR1 is LNHNV, CDR2 YYDKDF, per germline (reference sequence). J gave up 4 bases and V 0 bases, and 5 bases lay outside the gene matches. The CDR3 has 15 amino acids. The CDR3 nucleotides read TGTGCCACCAGCAGAGAACAGGGGGACTTTTACGAGCAGTACTTC. It is translated as CATSREQGDFYEQYF.

The rearrangement uses TRBV29-1 and TRBJ2-7; TRBD1 agrees at 9 bases. CDR3 length equals 12 residues. The germline CDR1 and CDR2 sequences are SQVTM and ANQGSEA. With V trimmed by 8 bases and J by 1 base, 3 bases remained unmatched. The CDR3 loop is CSYGQGSYEQYF. The CDR3 region has the DNA TGCAGCTACGGACAGGGGTCCTACGAGCAGTACTTC.

The CDR3 DNA sequence: TGTGCCAGCAGCCTAGGGGAAACCTACGAGCAGTACTTC. Its translation is CASSLGETYEQYF. J is TRBJ2-7 and V is TRBV6-5, with a possible D match to TRBD1 (5 bases). V lost 6 bases to trimming and J lost 2 bases, with 11 bases between them. The CDR3 sequence is 13 residues long. Germline-derived CDR1 and CDR2 are MNHEY and SVGAGI.

This clone appeared a few times. The rearrangement joins TRBV29-1 to TRBJ2-7; no reliable D call. Germline V gene lookup returns CDR1 SQVTM and CDR2 ANQGSEA. V dropped 2 bases and J dropped 4 bases, with 6 bases sitting between them. This CDR3 has 11 residues. The CDR3 region has the DNA TGCAGCGTTGAACTCGGGTACGAGCAGTACTTC. Amino acid sequence: CSVELGYEQYF.

The V and J genes are TRBV30 and TRBJ2-3, with TRBD2 identical over 8 bases. The V gene's germline CDR1 is GTSNPN and CDR2 SVGIG (reference sequence). With V trimmed by 0 bases and J by 2 bases, 4 bases remained unmatched. The CDR3 runs 15 residues. The CDR3 reads CAWSVYGGVTDTQYF. The CDR3, as DNA: TGTGCCTGGAGTGTTTACGGGGGGGTCACAGATACGCAGTATTTT.

V and J are TRBV13 and TRBJ1-3, with no clear D. CDR1 PRHDT and CDR2 FYEKMQ come from the germline V gene (reference sequence). The germline V and J ends were trimmed by 3 bases and 4 bases, with 4 bases remaining between them. There are 12 residues in the CDR3. CDR3 DNA sequence: TGTGCCAGCAGCTTCTTCGGAAACACCATATATTTT. Protein: CASSFFGNTIYF.

This clone was observed a handful of times. V gene TRBV2 combines with J gene TRBJ1-1; the match to TRBD1 covers 7 bases. Germline V gene data show CDR1 as SNHLY and CDR2 as FYNNEI. J lost 1 base, V lost 10 bases, and 9 bases had no gene match. The CDR3 is 14 amino acids. CDR3 bases: TGTGCCATCATTACCGGGACAGAGAACACTGAAGCTTTCTTT. Translating gives CAIITGTENTEAFF.

This clone appeared once. This chain links TRBV5-4 with TRBJ1-4; 10 positions agree with TRBD1. V shed 0 bases, J shed 8 bases, and the junction held 4 bases outside the gene matches. CDR3 size: 15 residues. Germline lookup yields CDR1 SGHNT and CDR2 YYREEE (reference sequence). CDR3 nucleotides: TGTGCCAGCAGCTTGGGGGACAGGGGAGGAGAAAAACTGTTTTTT. Translation gives CASSLGDRGGEKLFF.

The J gene is TRBJ1-5, the V gene TRBV11-2; D is ambiguous. V was pared by 5 bases and J by 7 bases, with 12 bases between. This CDR3 has 13 amino acids. The germline V gene has CDR1 SGHAT and CDR2 FQNNGV. The CDR3 protein is CASSASGSQPQHF. DNA of the CDR3: TGTGCCAGCAGCGCGTCTGGGAGCCAGCCCCAGCATTTT.

The gene calls are TRBV29-1 and TRBJ1-2; tentatively, D is TRBD1 (5 bases). There are 11 residues in the CDR3. The germline V gene has CDR1 SQVTM and CDR2 ANQGSEA. CDR3 sequence: CSFGLQDGYTF. The DNA for the CDR3 is TGCTCTTTTGGACTACAGGATGGCTACACCTTC.

This clone came up a few times. The chain couples TRBV19 to TRBJ1-1, with 7 bases lining up with TRBD1. From germline, CDR1 is LNHDA and CDR2 SQIVND (reference sequence). The ends lost 5 bases at V and 5 bases at J; junction bases unmatched: 14. This CDR3 region has 16 residues. CDR3 in DNA: TGTGCCAGTAGTGGACGGACAGGAGACGTTCAGACTGAAGCTTTCTTT. Translation gives CASSGRTGDVQTEAFF.

J is TRBJ2-7 and V is TRBV5-6, with 7 bases aligning to TRBD2. In germline, CDR1 is SGHDT, CDR2 YYEEEE. With 3 bases clipped from V and 3 bases from J, the junction kept 3 bases outside the gene matches. The CDR3 contains 13 residues. The CDR3 nucleotides are TGTGCCAGCAGCTCCGGACTAGACTACGAGCAGTACTTC. It codes for CASSSGLDYEQYF.

The gene calls are TRBV4-2 and TRBJ2-4, with 9 bases aligning to TRBD1. J was trimmed by 7 bases and V by 5 bases; bases with no gene match: 12. The germline gives CDR1 LGHNA, CDR2 YNFKEQ. This CDR3 has 16 amino acids. The chain's CDR3 is CASSVNQGQGWNIQYF. The CDR3 coding sequence is TGTGCCAGCAGCGTTAACCAGGGACAGGGATGGAACATTCAGTACTTC.

The chain couples TRBV19 to TRBJ1-1, with a weak D call TRBD1 (5 bases). From germline, CDR1 is LNHDA and CDR2 SQIVND (reference sequence). With 10 bases removed from V and 3 bases from J, the gap between germline ends came to 15 bases. The length of the CDR3 is 13 residues. The CDR3 loop reads CANPGQAYTEAFF. CDR3 nucleotide sequence: TGTGCCAACCCCGGACAAGCGTACACTGAAGCTTTCTTT.

The J gene is TRBJ1-1, the V gene TRBV6-5, with 8 bases that match TRBD1. V lost 4 bases to trimming and J lost 0 bases; unmatched junction nucleotides: 4. This CDR3 is built from 15 residues. Germline CDR1 reads MNHEY; CDR2 reads SVGAGI. CDR3 region: CASSSDRAMNTEAFF. In nucleotides, the CDR3 is TGTGCCAGCAGTTCGGACAGGGCGATGAACACTGAAGCTTTCTTT.

This sequence joins TRBV5-5 and TRBJ2-3, with D possibly matching TRBD2 (7 bases). The ends were cut back, 8 bases at V and 6 bases at J, with 16 bases in the middle. The CDR3 length is 13 residues. Germline V CDR1 and CDR2: SGHKS, YYEKEE (reference sequence). This CDR3 reads CASTEQGGDTQYF. CDR3 coding DNA: TGTGCCAGTACAGAACAGGGAGGGGATACGCAGTATTTT. Based on the CDR3 plus reference TRBV5-5 and TRBJ2-3, the full variable domain is DAGVTQSPTHLIKTRGQQVTLRCSPISGHKSVSWYQQVLGQGPQFIFQYYEKEERGRGNFPDRFSARQFPNYSSELNVNALLLGDSALYLCASTEQGGDTQYFGPGTRLTVL.